The T cell receptor (beta chain) under discussion was sequenced for a study of vaccination effects on CD4 cells after COVID-19. Study-level results: Late post-vaccination samples showed marked contraction of infection- and vaccine-induced clones.

Following 10 days of culture, CD4+ T cells were isolated. Researchers swapped half the medium for IL-2 medium on both days 3 and 7. Measured with immunoSEQ multiplex PCR; TCRdb has only the in-frame clones, and not every one. The sample lists about 58,000 clones; about three quarters were seen once. Remarks on this clone: Its specificity is not known.

Between the trimmed V and J ends, which lost 5 bases and 6 bases, there was a span of 14 bases. CDR1 SGHAT and CDR2 FQNNGV come from the germline V gene. This CDR3 is built from 14 residues. The sequencing used CD4+ T cells from PBMCs cultured without peptide, collected before COVID-19 vaccination. The receptor was isolated from a human donor who received a COVID-19 vaccine. The gene calls are TRBV11-2 and TRBJ2-4, with a weak D call TRBD2 (6 bases). The CDR3 DNA follows: TGTGCCAGCAGCCCCCGGAGGGGAGGAAACATTCAGTACTTC. This translates into CASSPRRGGNIQYF.